The sample holds a few counts of the clone carrying this T cell receptor (beta chain). Generated by immunoSEQ multiplex PCR, the TCRdb table keeps only in-frame clones and is missing some. The repertoire includes 130,000 to 150,000 clones, approximately 80% of them detected once, and 10% to 15% sits in the top ten. The CDR3 spans 13 residues. The junction had 3 bases not matched to a gene; V was cut back by 7 bases and J by 1 base. CDR1 SQVTM and CDR2 ANQGSEA come from the germline V gene. These data are taken from a study of blood T cell repertoires in COVID-19. Overall study: Sources were T cells, B-cell-depleted T cells, or PBMCs; the material itself was cDNA or gDNA.

This chain joins TRBV29-1 and TRBJ2-2; 7 nucleotides line up with TRBD1. Specimen: peripheral blood. This receptor was taken from a man in his fifties or sixties with active or convalescent COVID-19. As DNA, the CDR3 is TGCAGCGCCCACAGGGGGAACACCGGGGAGCTGTTTTTT. Amino acid sequence: CSAHRGNTGELFF.